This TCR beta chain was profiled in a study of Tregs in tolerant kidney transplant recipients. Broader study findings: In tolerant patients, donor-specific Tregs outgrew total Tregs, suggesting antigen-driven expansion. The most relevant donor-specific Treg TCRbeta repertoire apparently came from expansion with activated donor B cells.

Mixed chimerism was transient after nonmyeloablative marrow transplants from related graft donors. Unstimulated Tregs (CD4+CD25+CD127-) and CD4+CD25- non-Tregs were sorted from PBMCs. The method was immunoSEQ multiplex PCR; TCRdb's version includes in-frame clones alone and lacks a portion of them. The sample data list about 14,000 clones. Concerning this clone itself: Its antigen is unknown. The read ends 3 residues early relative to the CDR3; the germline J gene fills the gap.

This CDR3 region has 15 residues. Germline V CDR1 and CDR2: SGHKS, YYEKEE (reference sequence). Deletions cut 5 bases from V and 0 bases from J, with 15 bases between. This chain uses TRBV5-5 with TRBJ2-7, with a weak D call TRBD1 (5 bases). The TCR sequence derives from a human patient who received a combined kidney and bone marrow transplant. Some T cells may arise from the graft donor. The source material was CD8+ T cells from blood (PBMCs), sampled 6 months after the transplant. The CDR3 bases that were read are TGTGCCAGCAGGACCGACAGTCTTCTCTCCTACGAG. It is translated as CASRTDSLLSYE. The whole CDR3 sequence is CASRTDSLLSYEQYF.